A selection of T cell receptor beta chains follows, all from one sample in a study of cytomegalovirus exposure and HLA in healthy donors. Assay used: immunoSEQ multiplex PCR; TCRdb lists only in-frame clones, some missing. The table records roughly 130,000 clones, roughly 90% of them present only once. The sequenced sample was PBMCs. Receptors originate from a man aged 25 to 40 in good health and CMV-seronegative. Each CDR3 is given with its conserved first and last residue. D genes are given only for firm matches. Some rows have no size entry. The others give once, few or many, or a class for an expanded clone.

v_call,cdr3_length,clone_size,j_call,d_call,cdr3_nt,cdr3_aa
TRBV9,11,-,TRBJ1-2,-,TGTGCCAGCAGTGGCAAGATTGACTACACCTTC,CASSGKIDYTF
TRBV7-6,14,-,TRBJ1-4,TRBD1,TGTGCCAGCAGCTTACAGGGGGTTAATGAAAAACTGTTTTTT,CASSLQGVNEKLFF
TRBV5-1,15,-,TRBJ2-6,-,TGCGCCAGCAGCTTGGAACTCTCTGGGGCCAACGTCCTGACTTTC,CASSLELSGANVLTF
TRBV5-6,17,once,TRBJ2-7,TRBD1,TGTGCCAGCAGCATCCGGATGACAGGGATTGGCTCCTACGAGCAGTACTTC,CASSIRMTGIGSYEQYF
TRBV9,15,-,TRBJ2-1,TRBD1,TGTGCCAGCGCCTCATACAGGGGCTCCTACAATGAGCAGTTCTTC,CASASYRGSYNEQFF
TRBV9,16,-,TRBJ2-7,TRBD2,TGTGCCAGCAGCTCCGGGACTAGCGGCTCCGGGGGGGAGCAGTACTTC,CASSSGTSGSGGEQYF
TRBV7-6,15,-,TRBJ1-1,TRBD1,TGTGCCAGCAGCCATGGACAGGGGATGAACACTGAAGCTTTCTTT,CASSHGQGMNTEAFF
TRBV28,17,-,TRBJ1-5,TRBD1,TGTGCCAGCAGTTCACCCCCGGGACAGGGTAGCAATCAGCCCCAGCATTTT,CASSSPPGQGSNQPQHF
TRBV6-5,12,-,TRBJ2-2,-,TGTGCCAGCAGACTACCCGGCGGGGAGCTGTTTTTT,CASRLPGGELFF
TRBV30,13,-,TRBJ2-1,TRBD2,TGTGCCTGGAGTCAGGCGGGAGGCAATGAGCAGTTCTTC,CAWSQAGGNEQFF
TRBV20-1,11,once,TRBJ2-5,-,TGCAGTGCTAGAGTACAAGAGACCCAGTACTTC,CSARVQETQYF
TRBV5-1,14,few,TRBJ2-1,-,TGCGCCAGCAGCGTCCGGGACAACGGGGATGAGCAGTTCTTC,CASSVRDNGDEQFF
TRBV15,16,-,TRBJ2-2,TRBD1,TGTGCCACCAGCAGGGACAGGGGCACGAACACCGGGGAGCTGTTTTTT,CATSRDRGTNTGELFF
TRBV9,15,-,TRBJ2-2,TRBD2,TGTGCCAGCAGCGTAAACCCAGCGGGAGGGGGGGAGCTGTTTTTT,CASSVNPAGGGELFF
TRBV5-1,14,-,TRBJ2-3,TRBD1,TGCGCCAGCAGCTTGGACAGGGGAACAGATACGCAGTATTTT,CASSLDRGTDTQYF
TRBV5-6,15,-,TRBJ1-3,-,TGTGCCAGCAGCGACCCAAGACTAGGTGGAAACACCATATATTTT,CASSDPRLGGNTIYF
TRBV18,14,-,TRBJ1-1,-,TGTGCCAGCTCACCGCGGGTAGGATCTACTGAAGCTTTCTTT,CASSPRVGSTEAFF
TRBV29-1,11,-,TRBJ2-1,TRBD2,TGCAGCGTTGAGGGGGGGGTTGAGCAGTTCTTC,CSVEGGVEQFF
TRBV7-9,16,-,TRBJ2-2,TRBD2,TGTGCCAGCAGTCGCTACACAGCGGGAGACACCGGGGAGCTGTTTTTT,CASSRYTAGDTGELFF